The present entry profiles one TCR beta chain with its context. Antigen unknown. J was trimmed by 4 bases and V by 5 bases; bases with no gene match: 5. The CDR3 has 15 amino acids. Germline loops: CDR1 SGHTA, CDR2 FQGNSA. This record belongs to a study of post-analysis software for immune sequencing data. Study-wide context: The patients showed relapsing-remitting, secondary progressive and progressive-relapsing multiple sclerosis courses. Whole-study findings and limits: Five TRBV segments appeared more often in patients than in controls, and TRBV5-6, TRBV5-1 and TRBV20-1 were among these. Comparison with controls showed significantly lower normalized Chao1 diversity in multiple sclerosis patients.

Carried by the TCR beta cDNA libraries were unique molecular identifiers. Between roughly 0.9 and 11 million T cells gave rise to some 520,000 cDNA molecules. TCRdb ran MiXCR on the PCR reads and lists one entry per CDR3 protein. The sample consists of about 540,000 distinct CDR3 sequences, around 36% of them appearing once. V usage is TRBV7-2 and J usage is TRBJ1-5; 10 bases align to TRBD1. The TCR was taken from a girl aged 2-17 years with multiple sclerosis. The sample was blood. The CDR3 sequence: CASSTRTGGNQPQHF. The CDR3 DNA is TGTGCCAGCAGCACCCGGACAGGGGGAAATCAGCCCCAGCATTTT.